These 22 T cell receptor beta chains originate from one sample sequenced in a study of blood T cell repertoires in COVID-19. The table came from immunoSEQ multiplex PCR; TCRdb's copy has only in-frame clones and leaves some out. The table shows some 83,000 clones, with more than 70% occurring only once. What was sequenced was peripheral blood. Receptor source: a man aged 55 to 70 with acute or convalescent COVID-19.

The CDR3 protein is CASSQDRRTGEKLFF. The CDR3 bases are TGTGCCAGCAGCCAAGACCGGAGAACAGGGGAAAAACTGTTTTTT. The chain combines TRBV3-1 (or the pseudogene TRBV3-2) with TRBJ1-4, with D tentatively TRBD1 (6 bases). The CDR3 contains 15 residues. V lost 0 bases and J 8 bases, leaving 13 bases between the germline ends. CDR1 and CDR2 from the germline V gene are LGHDT and YNNKEL (reference sequence).

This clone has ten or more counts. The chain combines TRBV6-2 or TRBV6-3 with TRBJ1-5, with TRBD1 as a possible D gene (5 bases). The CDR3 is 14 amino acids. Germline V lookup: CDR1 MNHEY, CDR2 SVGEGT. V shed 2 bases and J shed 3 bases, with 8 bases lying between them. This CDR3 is CASSYDSLNQPQHF. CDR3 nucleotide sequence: TGTGCCAGCAGTTACGACAGCCTCAATCAGCCCCAGCATTTT.

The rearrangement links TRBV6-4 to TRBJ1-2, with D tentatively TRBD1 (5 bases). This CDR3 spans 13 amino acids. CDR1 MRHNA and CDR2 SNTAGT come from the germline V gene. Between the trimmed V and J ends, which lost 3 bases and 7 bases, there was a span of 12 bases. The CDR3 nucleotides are TGTGCCAGCAGTGAAGATAGGGGCGGTGGCTACACCTTC. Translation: CASSEDRGGGYTF.

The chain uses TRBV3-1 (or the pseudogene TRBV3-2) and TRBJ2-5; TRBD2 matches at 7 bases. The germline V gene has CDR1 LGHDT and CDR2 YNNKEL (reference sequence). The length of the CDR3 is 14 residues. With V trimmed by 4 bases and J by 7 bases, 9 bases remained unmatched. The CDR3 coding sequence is TGTGCCAGCAGCCCAAGGGCTAGCGGCATGACCCAGTACTTC. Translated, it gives CASSPRASGMTQYF.

CDR3 DNA sequence: TGTGCCAGCAGCTCCCGAGGGTCGAGGGAGACCCAGTACTTC. Translation: CASSSRGSRETQYF. The chain has TRBV5-4 and TRBJ2-5; a weak D match, TRBD2 (5 bases). CDR3 length: 14 amino acids. V was clipped by 3 bases and J by 5 bases, with 14 bases between them. Germline CDR1 reads SGHNT; CDR2 reads YYREEE (reference sequence). Full variable domain (rest looked up from reference TRBV5-4 and TRBJ2-5): ETGVTQSPTHLIKTRGQQVTLRCSSQSGHNTVSWYQQALGQGPQFIFQYYREEENGRGNFPPRFSGLQFPNYSSELNVNALELDDSALYLCASSSRGSRETQYFGPGTRLLVL.

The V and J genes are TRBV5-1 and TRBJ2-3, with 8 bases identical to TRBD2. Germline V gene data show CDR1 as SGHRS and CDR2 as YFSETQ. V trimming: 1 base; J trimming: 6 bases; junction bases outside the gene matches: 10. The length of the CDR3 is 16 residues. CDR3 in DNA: TGCGCCAGCAGCTTGAGGCCTATAGCGGGAACGGATACGCAGTATTTT. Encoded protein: CASSLRPIAGTDTQYF.

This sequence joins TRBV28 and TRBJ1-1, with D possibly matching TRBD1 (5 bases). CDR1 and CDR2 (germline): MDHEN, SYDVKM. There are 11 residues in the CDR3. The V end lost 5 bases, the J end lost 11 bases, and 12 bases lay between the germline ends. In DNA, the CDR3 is TGTGCCAGCAGTAACAGGCTGCGCGCTTTCTTT. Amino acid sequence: CASSNRLRAFF.

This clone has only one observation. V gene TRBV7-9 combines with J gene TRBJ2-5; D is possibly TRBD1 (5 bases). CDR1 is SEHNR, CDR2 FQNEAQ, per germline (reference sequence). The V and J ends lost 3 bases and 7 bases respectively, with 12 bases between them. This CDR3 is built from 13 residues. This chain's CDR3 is CASSLSDQGTQYF. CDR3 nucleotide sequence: TGTGCCAGCAGCTTGTCTGACCAGGGGACCCAGTACTTC.

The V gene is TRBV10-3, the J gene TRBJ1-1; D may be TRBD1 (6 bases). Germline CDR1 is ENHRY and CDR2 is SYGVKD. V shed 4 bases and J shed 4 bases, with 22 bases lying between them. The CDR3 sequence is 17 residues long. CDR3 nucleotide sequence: TGTGCCATCAGTGGGAGCACAGGGAATTCGTGGGGCACTGAAGCTTTCTTT. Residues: CAISGSTGNSWGTEAFF.

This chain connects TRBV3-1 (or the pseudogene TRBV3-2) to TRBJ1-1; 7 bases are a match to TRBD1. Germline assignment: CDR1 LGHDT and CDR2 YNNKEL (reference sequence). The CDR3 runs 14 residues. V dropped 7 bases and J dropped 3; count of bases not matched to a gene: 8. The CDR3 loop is CASTKGTAHTEAFF. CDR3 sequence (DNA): TGTGCCAGCACCAAAGGGACAGCGCACACTGAAGCTTTCTTT.

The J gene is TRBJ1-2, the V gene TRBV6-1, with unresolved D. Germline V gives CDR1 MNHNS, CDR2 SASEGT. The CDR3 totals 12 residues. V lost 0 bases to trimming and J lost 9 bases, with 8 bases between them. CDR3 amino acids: CASSEAAVSYTF. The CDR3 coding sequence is TGTGCCAGCAGTGAAGCGGCGGTTAGCTACACCTTC.

The CDR3 region is CASSEAIFNAGGRYEQYF. In nucleotides, the CDR3 is TGTGCCAGCAGTGAAGCGATATTCAACGCAGGGGGCAGGTACGAGCAGTACTTC. V usage is TRBV6-1 and J usage is TRBJ2-7; TRBD1 agrees at 8 bases. Looked up from germline, CDR1 is MNHNS and CDR2 is SASEGT. CDR3 length equals 18 residues. The V segment lost 0 bases and the J segment 4 bases; nucleotides outside the gene matches: 14.

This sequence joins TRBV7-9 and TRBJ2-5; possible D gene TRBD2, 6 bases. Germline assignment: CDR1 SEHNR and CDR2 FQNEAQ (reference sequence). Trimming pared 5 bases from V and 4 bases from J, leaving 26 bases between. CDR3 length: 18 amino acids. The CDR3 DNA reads TGTGCCAGCAGCGTTGCCGGGGTCCGCGGGATAAGTTCAGAGACCCAGTACTTC. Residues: CASSVAGVRGISSETQYF.

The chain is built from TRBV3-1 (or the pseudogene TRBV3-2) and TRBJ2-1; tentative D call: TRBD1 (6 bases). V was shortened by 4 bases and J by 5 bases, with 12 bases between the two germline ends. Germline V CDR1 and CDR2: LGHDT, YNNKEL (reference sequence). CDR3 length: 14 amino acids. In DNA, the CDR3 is TGTGCCAGCAGCCCCGACAGGATAAACAATGAGCAGTTCTTC. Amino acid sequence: CASSPDRINNEQFF.

CDR3 DNA: TGTGCCAGCATGCAGGGGCCCGGAAACACCATATATTTT. Its protein is CASMQGPGNTIYF. The chain has TRBV27 and TRBJ1-3; D possibly corresponds to TRBD1 (6 bases). This CDR3 contains 13 residues. V lost 7 bases and J lost 4, with 11 bases in between. Germline V gene sequence: CDR1 MNHEY, CDR2 SMNVEV (reference sequence).

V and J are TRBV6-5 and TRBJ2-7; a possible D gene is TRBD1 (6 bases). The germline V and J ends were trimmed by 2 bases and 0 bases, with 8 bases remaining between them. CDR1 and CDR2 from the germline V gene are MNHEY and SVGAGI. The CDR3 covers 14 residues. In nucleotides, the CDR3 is TGTGCCAGCAGTTACGGACAGACCTCCTACGAGCAGTACTTC. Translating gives CASSYGQTSYEQYF.

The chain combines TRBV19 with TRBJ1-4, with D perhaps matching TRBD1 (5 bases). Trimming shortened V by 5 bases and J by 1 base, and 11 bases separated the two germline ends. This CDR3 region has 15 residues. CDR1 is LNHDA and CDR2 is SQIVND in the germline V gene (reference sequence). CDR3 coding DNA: TGTGCCAGTAGTGGGACGGGAGGAACTAATGAAAAACTGTTTTTT. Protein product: CASSGTGGTNEKLFF.

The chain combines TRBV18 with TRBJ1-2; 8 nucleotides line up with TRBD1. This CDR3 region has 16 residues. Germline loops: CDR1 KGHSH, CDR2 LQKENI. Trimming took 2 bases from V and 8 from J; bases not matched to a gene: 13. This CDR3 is CASSPGDRSRLLGYTF. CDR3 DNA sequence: TGTGCCAGCTCACCAGGGGACAGGTCACGCCTTCTAGGCTACACCTTC.

The CDR3 loop is CASSWGQGRDQPQHF. The CDR3 coding sequence is TGCGCCAGCAGCTGGGGACAGGGAAGAGACCAGCCCCAGCATTTT. The rearrangement uses TRBV5-1 and TRBJ1-5, with TRBD1 matching 9 bases. V was pared by 3 bases and J by 7 bases, with 8 bases of the junction left unmatched. Germline loops: CDR1 SGHRS, CDR2 YFSETQ. The CDR3 is made up of 15 amino acids.

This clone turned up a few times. CDR3 coding DNA: TGTGCCAGCAGCCGGGGGGGCCCCTACGAGCAGTACTTC. Translated: CASSRGGPYEQYF. The V and J genes are TRBV11-3 and TRBJ2-7; 8 nucleotides align to TRBD2. Germline CDR1 and CDR2: SGHNT and YENEEA. V dropped 5 bases and J dropped 2; count of bases not matched to a gene: 2. The CDR3 loop spans 13 amino acids.

The CDR3 DNA is TGTGCCAGCAGTCTTTATTCAGTCTATGGCTACACCTTC. It specifies CASSLYSVYGYTF. V and J are TRBV6-5 and TRBJ1-2, with no clear D. The CDR3 extends over 13 amino acids. V was cut by 5 bases and J by 4 bases, with 11 bases left in between. Germline V CDR1 and CDR2: MNHEY, SVGAGI.

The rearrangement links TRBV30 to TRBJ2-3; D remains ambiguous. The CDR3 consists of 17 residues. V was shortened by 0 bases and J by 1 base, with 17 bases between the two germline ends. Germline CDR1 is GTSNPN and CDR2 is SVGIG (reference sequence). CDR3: CAWSVDVFGLRTDTQYF. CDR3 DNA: TGTGCCTGGAGTGTAGACGTATTTGGGCTTCGCACAGATACGCAGTATTTT.